Following are 21 T cell receptor beta chains from one sample sequenced in a study of blood T cell repertoires in COVID-19. The protocol was immunoSEQ multiplex PCR, while the TCRdb copy is restricted to in-frame clones and leaves out a portion. The sample lists fewer than 400,000 clones; about 88% were seen once. Material for sequencing was peripheral blood. Source of these receptors: a human donor in a cohort sampled during active COVID-19.

The table lists this clone with many counts. CDR3: CAWSVWASGRTDTQYF. In DNA form, the CDR3 reads TGTGCCTGGAGTGTCTGGGCTAGCGGGCGCACAGATACGCAGTATTTT. The genes are TRBV30 and TRBJ2-3, with TRBD2 identical over 8 bases. The junction had 6 bases not matched to a gene; V was cut back by 0 bases and J by 1 base. There are 16 residues in the CDR3. CDR1 and CDR2 from the germline V gene are GTSNPN and SVGIG (reference sequence).

The chain joins TRBV6-5 to TRBJ1-5; D not resolved. V was pared by 10 bases and J by 2 bases, with 15 bases between. The CDR3 consists of 14 residues. Germline V gene sequence: CDR1 MNHEY, CDR2 SVGAGI. The CDR3 coding sequence is TGTGCCACCCGGACGGGGAATGGCAATCAGCCCCAGCATTTT. Encoded protein: CATRTGNGNQPQHF.

This chain joins TRBV12-3 or TRBV12-4 and TRBJ1-3; D is perhaps TRBD1 (5 bases). This CDR3 spans 13 amino acids. Deletions cut 8 bases from V and 2 bases from J, with 10 bases between. For the CDR3, the DNA is TGTGCCAGCCGACGGGGGGCTGGAAACACCATATATTTT. This encodes CASRRGAGNTIYF.

This chain uses TRBV6-5 with TRBJ1-4; D is perhaps TRBD1 (5 bases). The germline V and J ends were trimmed by 8 bases and 6 bases, with 16 bases remaining between them. The CDR3 is made up of 14 amino acids. Germline V gene data show CDR1 as MNHEY and CDR2 as SVGAGI. The CDR3 protein is CASRRPGGDEKLFF. CDR3 in DNA: TGTGCCAGCCGACGACCCGGGGGGGATGAAAAACTGTTTTTT.

This clone was detected only once. This chain uses TRBV28 with TRBJ1-2, with 9 bases lining up with TRBD1. The V and J ends lost 5 bases and 4 bases, in that order; junction bases with no gene match: 14. This CDR3 contains 17 residues. Per germline, CDR1 MDHEN and CDR2 SYDVKM. Written as DNA, the CDR3 is TGTGCCAGCAGTCCCGGGACAGGGAGGGCCCCGCTCTATGGCTACACCTTC. This translates into CASSPGTGRAPLYGYTF.

The rearrangement joins TRBV5-1 to TRBJ1-1; TRBD1 agrees at 7 bases. The CDR3 extends over 19 amino acids. After removal of 2 bases from V and 0 bases from J, the junction contained 16 bases not matched to a gene. CDR1 and CDR2 from the germline V gene are SGHRS and YFSETQ. The CDR3 DNA follows: TGCGCCAGCAGCTTAGCCGCCTCTACAGGGGTCAATATGAACACTGAAGCTTTCTTT. Its protein is CASSLAASTGVNMNTEAFF.

The CDR3 loop reads CASRRGTDSPVNYGYTF. The CDR3 DNA reads as TGTGCCAGCAGACGCGGGACAGATTCACCTGTTAACTATGGCTACACCTTC. The rearrangement joins TRBV7-2 to TRBJ1-2; TRBD1 matches 7 bases. This CDR3 contains 17 residues. V was pared by 6 bases and J by 1 base, with 14 bases of the junction left unmatched. Germline loops: CDR1 SGHTA, CDR2 FQGNSA.

The V gene is TRBV30, the J gene TRBJ1-6, with D unclear. CDR1 GTSNPN and CDR2 SVGIG come from the germline V gene (reference sequence). The CDR3 runs 14 residues. Trimming took off 0 bases at V and 4 bases at J, with 7 bases between the two ends. The CDR3 sequence: CAWSVPGYNSPLHF. As DNA, the CDR3 is TGTGCCTGGAGTGTACCGGGTTATAATTCACCCCTCCACTTT.

This clone has a single count. This sequence joins TRBV30 and TRBJ1-1, with a tentative D call TRBD1 (5 bases). The CDR3 is made up of 13 amino acids. The V and J ends lost 4 bases and 0 bases respectively, with 9 bases between them. Germline V gives CDR1 GTSNPN, CDR2 SVGIG (reference sequence). The CDR3 region has the DNA TGTGCCTGGAAGGCAGGGATGAACACTGAAGCTTTCTTT. Amino acid sequence: CAWKAGMNTEAFF.

The CDR3 nucleotides are TGCGCCAGCAGCCCTGGCCTGACAGGAAATAGATTCTATGGCTACACCTTC. Protein sequence: CASSPGLTGNRFYGYTF. V and J are TRBV5-1 and TRBJ1-2, with D tentatively TRBD1 (6 bases). The CDR3 has 17 amino acids. Trimming took off 4 bases at V and 4 bases at J, with 23 bases between the two ends. Germline CDR1 is SGHRS and CDR2 is YFSETQ.

This rearrangement joins TRBV2 to TRBJ2-2; 12 nucleotides match TRBD2. The CDR3 totals 14 residues. The V segment lost 6 bases and the J segment 6 bases; nucleotides outside the gene matches: 2. Germline V lookup: CDR1 SNHLY, CDR2 FYNNEI. For the CDR3, the DNA is TGTGCCAGCAGGAGACTAGCGGGAGCCGGGGAGCTGTTTTTT. It specifies CASRRLAGAGELFF. Filled out from reference TRBV2 and TRBJ2-2, the complete variable domain reads EPEVTQTPSHQVTQMGQEVILRCVPISNHLYFYWYRQILGQKVEFLVSFYNNEISEKSEIFDDQFSVERPDGSNFTLKIRSTKLEDSAMYFCASRRLAGAGELFFGEGSRLTVL.

This chain links TRBV7-6 with TRBJ1-5, with TRBD1 matching 8 bases. The CDR3 consists of 15 residues. V lost 4 bases to trimming and J lost 4 bases; unmatched junction nucleotides: 6. Per the germline V gene, CDR1 is SGHVS and CDR2 is FNYEAQ. This CDR3 is CASSSTQGANQPQHF. The CDR3 coding sequence is TGTGCCAGCAGCTCGACGCAGGGGGCTAATCAGCCCCAGCATTTT.

The CDR3 protein is CASSQATGGWYEQYF. The CDR3 bases are TGTGCCAGCAGCCAAGCCACAGGGGGTTGGTACGAGCAGTACTTC. V gene TRBV14 combines with J gene TRBJ2-7, with TRBD1 matching 8 bases. With V trimmed by 1 base and J by 4 bases, 6 bases remained unmatched. The CDR3 consists of 15 residues. Germline assignment: CDR1 SGHDN and CDR2 FVKESK.

The chain uses TRBV7-9 and TRBJ2-2; TRBD1 matches at 9 bases. Germline assignment: CDR1 SEHNR and CDR2 FQNEAQ (reference sequence). The V gene end was trimmed by 3 bases and the J gene end by 3 bases; junction bases not matched to a gene: 11. The CDR3 is 18 amino acids. In DNA, the CDR3 is TGTGCCAGCAGCTTTTTTGGAGGACAGGGGAAGTACACCGGGGAGCTGTTTTTT. Residues: CASSFFGGQGKYTGELFF.

This clone was seen only once. CDR3 DNA sequence: TGTGCCAGCAGCTCCCTGCGGGTCTTCGAGCTGGGCGATGAGCAGTTCTTC. Its translation: CASSSLRVFELGDEQFF. V usage is TRBV5-4 and J usage is TRBJ2-1, with D possibly being TRBD2 (5 bases). The germline CDR1 and CDR2 sequences are SGHNT and YYREEE (reference sequence). This CDR3 comprises 17 residues. Trimming cost V 3 bases and J 8 bases, with 24 bases left between them.

This sequence joins TRBV28 and TRBJ1-1; 9 bases fit TRBD1. V trimming: 6 bases; J trimming: 7 bases; junction bases outside the gene matches: 9. The CDR3 covers 14 residues. Germline-derived CDR1 and CDR2 are MDHEN and SYDVKM. Here the CDR3 reads CASRQTGGINEAFF. CDR3 sequence (DNA): TGTGCCAGCAGGCAGACAGGGGGAATAAATGAAGCTTTCTTT.

The CDR3 DNA is TGTGCCAGCAGCTTGGTCCTGACTAGGAGATACAATGAGCAGTTCTTC. Protein: CASSLVLTRRYNEQFF. The chain links TRBV5-4 to TRBJ2-1; tentatively, D is TRBD2 (6 bases). Germline V gene sequence: CDR1 SGHNT, CDR2 YYREEE (reference sequence). The CDR3 has 16 residues. V lost 0 bases to trimming and J lost 4 bases, with 14 bases between them.

This clone was recorded many times. The chain recombines TRBV7-9 with TRBJ2-1, with D possibly matching TRBD1 (6 bases). CDR3 length: 16 residues. Germline V gene sequence: CDR1 SEHNR, CDR2 FQNEAQ (reference sequence). V was trimmed by 4 bases and J by 9 bases, leaving 22 bases between them. CDR3 region: CASSSPPGHLRSEQFF. DNA for the CDR3: TGTGCCAGCAGCTCCCCACCGGGACATCTCAGAAGTGAGCAGTTCTTC.

V gene TRBV7-9 combines with J gene TRBJ1-1, with D hard to call. Germline lookup yields CDR1 SEHNR and CDR2 FQNEAQ (reference sequence). The ends were cut back, 5 bases at V and 4 bases at J, with 8 bases in the middle. The CDR3 contains 12 residues. This CDR3 is CASSPVITEAFF. DNA of the CDR3: TGTGCCAGCAGCCCAGTTATCACTGAAGCTTTCTTT.

The chain employs TRBV9 and TRBJ2-5; D may be TRBD1 (6 bases). This CDR3 has 16 amino acids. V was pared by 0 bases and J by 5 bases, with 17 bases between. CDR1 is SGDLS, CDR2 YYNGEE, per germline. Here the CDR3 reads CASSVGGQGTGETQYF. The CDR3 DNA reads as TGTGCCAGCAGCGTAGGGGGGCAGGGAACGGGCGAGACCCAGTACTTC.

Regarding this clone: Other DNA sequences within the sample encode an identical CDR3. The chain is built from TRBV18 and TRBJ1-6; D is undetermined. The ends were cut back, 3 bases at V and 6 bases at J, with 12 bases in the middle. Germline CDR1 and CDR2: KGHSH and LQKENI. CDR3 length equals 15 residues. The CDR3 DNA follows: TGTGCCAGCTCACCGTCGCCAGATTCTAATTCACCCCTCCACTTT. Translation gives CASSPSPDSNSPLHF. The whole variable domain, remainder taken from reference TRBV18 and TRBJ1-6, is NAGVMQNPRHLVRRRGQEARLRCSPMKGHSHVYWYRQLPEEGLKFMVYLQKENIIDESGMPKERFSAEFPKEGPSILRIQQVVRGDSAAYFCASSPSPDSNSPLHFGNGTRLTVT.